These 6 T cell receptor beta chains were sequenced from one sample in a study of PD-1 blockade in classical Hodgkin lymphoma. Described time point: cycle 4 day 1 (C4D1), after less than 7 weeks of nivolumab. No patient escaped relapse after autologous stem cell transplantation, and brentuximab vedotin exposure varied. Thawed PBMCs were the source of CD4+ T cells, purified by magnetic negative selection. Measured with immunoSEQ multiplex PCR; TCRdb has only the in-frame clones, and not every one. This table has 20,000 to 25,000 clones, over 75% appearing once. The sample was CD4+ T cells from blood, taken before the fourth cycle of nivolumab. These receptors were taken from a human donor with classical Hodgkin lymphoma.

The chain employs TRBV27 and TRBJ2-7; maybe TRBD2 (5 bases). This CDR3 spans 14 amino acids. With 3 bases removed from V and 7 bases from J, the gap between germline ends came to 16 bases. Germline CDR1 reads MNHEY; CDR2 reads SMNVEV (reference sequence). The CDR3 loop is CASSFLAGVGEQYF. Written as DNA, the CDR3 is TGTGCCAGCAGTTTTCTTGCCGGGGTGGGGGAGCAGTACTTC.

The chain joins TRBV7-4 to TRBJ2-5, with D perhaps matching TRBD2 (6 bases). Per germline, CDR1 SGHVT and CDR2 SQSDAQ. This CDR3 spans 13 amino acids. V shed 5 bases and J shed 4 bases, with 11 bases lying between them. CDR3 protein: CASSPAGRETQYF. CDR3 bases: TGTGCCAGCAGCCCTGCGGGGAGAGAGACCCAGTACTTC.

For the CDR3, the DNA is TGTGCCAGTAGTCCGGTCGCCGGCCTCGATACGCAGTATTTT. Translation gives CASSPVAGLDTQYF. The rearrangement links TRBV19 to TRBJ2-3; D call uncertain. Germline assignment: CDR1 LNHDA and CDR2 SQIVND (reference sequence). The CDR3 sequence is 14 residues long. V shed 5 bases and J shed 6 bases, with 15 bases lying between them. The full variable domain, rest sourced from reference TRBV19 and TRBJ2-3, is DGGITQSPKYLFRKEGQNVTLSCEQNLNHDAMYWYRQDPGQGLRLIYYSQIVNDFQKGDIAEGYSVSREKKESFPLTVTSAQKNPTAFYLCASSPVAGLDTQYFGPGTRLTVL.

This CDR3 is CASSYGTEGTEAFF. The CDR3 nucleotides read TGCGCCAGCAGCTACGGGACAGAGGGCACTGAAGCTTTCTTT. This chain uses TRBV4-3 with TRBJ1-1, with 7 bases lining up with TRBD1. The junction had 7 bases not matched to a gene; V was cut back by 5 bases and J by 4 bases. This CDR3 contains 14 residues. Germline V lookup: CDR1 LGHNA, CDR2 YSLEER.

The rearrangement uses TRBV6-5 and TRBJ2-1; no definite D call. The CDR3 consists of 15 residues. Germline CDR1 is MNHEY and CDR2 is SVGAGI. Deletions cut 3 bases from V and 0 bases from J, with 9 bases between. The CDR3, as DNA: TGTGCCAGCAGTTATAAAGACCCCTCCTACAATGAGCAGTTCTTC. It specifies CASSYKDPSYNEQFF.

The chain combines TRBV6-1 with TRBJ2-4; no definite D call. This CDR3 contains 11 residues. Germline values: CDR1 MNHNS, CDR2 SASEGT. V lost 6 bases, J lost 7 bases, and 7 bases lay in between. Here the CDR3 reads CASSGGNIQYF. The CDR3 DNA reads TGTGCCAGCAGCGGTGGGAACATTCAGTACTTC.